This T cell receptor (beta chain) was retrieved from a study of identical twins. V was pared by 0 bases and J by 3 bases, with 8 bases of the junction left unmatched. Germline CDR1 reads SGHVS; CDR2 reads FQNEAQ. The CDR3 covers 18 residues. TCRdb reprocessed the 5' RACE reads with MiXCR, giving one entry per CDR3 protein. Here the sample spans 210,000 or so distinct CDR3 sequences, approximately 16% being singletons. These records were also assigned to another study, of T cells expressing NK-cell markers.

The sequence came from a woman aged 18-29 years in good health. The sequenced sample was CD8+ T cells sorted from blood. The rearrangement uses TRBV7-8 and TRBJ2-1; 10 nucleotides line up with TRBD2. The CDR3 loop reads CASSLAAKLAGFYNEQFF. The CDR3 DNA reads TGTGCCAGCAGCTTAGCGGCGAAACTAGCGGGGTTCTACAATGAGCAGTTCTTC.